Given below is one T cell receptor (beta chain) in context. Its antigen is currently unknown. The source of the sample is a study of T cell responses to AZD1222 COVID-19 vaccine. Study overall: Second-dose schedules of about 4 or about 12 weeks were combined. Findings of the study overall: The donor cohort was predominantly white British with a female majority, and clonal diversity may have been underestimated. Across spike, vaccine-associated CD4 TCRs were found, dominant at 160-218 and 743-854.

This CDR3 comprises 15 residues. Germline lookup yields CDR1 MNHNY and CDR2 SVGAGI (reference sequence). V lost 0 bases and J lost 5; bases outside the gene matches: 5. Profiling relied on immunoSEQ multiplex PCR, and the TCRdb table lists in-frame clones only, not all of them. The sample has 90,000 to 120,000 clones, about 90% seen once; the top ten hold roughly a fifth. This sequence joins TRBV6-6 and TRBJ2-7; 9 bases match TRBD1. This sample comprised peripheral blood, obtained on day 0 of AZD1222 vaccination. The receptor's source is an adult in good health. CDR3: CASSYSRTGGDEQYF. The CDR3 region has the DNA TGTGCCAGCAGTTACTCGCGAACAGGGGGCGACGAGCAGTACTTC.